The 9 T cell receptor beta chains below were found in one sample sequenced in a study of cytotoxic CD8 clonotypes in ibrutinib-treated CLL. The assay was immunoSEQ multiplex PCR, and TCRdb's table has in-frame clones only and misses some. The data contain roughly 220,000 clones, more than 65% of them singletons. The sequences come from PBMCs, collected after 12 months of ibrutinib treatment. The source is a human donor with chronic lymphocytic leukemia.

This clone showed up just a few times. The chain is built from TRBV7-2 and TRBJ1-1; no clear D gene. This CDR3 is built from 13 residues. In germline, CDR1 is SGHTA, CDR2 FQGNSA. V shed 1 base and J shed 6 bases, with 9 bases lying between them. CDR3 region: CASSLEGYSEAFF. In DNA form, the CDR3 reads TGTGCCAGCAGCTTAGAGGGATACTCTGAAGCTTTCTTT. Combining the CDR3 with reference TRBV7-2 and TRBJ1-1 gives the whole variable domain GAGVSQSPSNKVTEKGKDVELRCDPISGHTALYWYRQSLGQGLEFLIYFQGNSAPDKSGLPSDRFSAERTGGSVSTLTIQRTQQEDSAVYLCASSLEGYSEAFFGQGTRLTVV.

This rearrangement joins TRBV27 to TRBJ1-4; the D is unclear. Trimming removed 4 bases from V and 8 bases from J, with 8 bases in between. This CDR3 contains 12 residues. Germline CDR1 MNHEY, CDR2 SMNVEV (reference sequence). The CDR3 reads CASSSHGEKLFF. For the CDR3, the DNA is TGTGCCAGCAGTTCCCATGGCGAAAAACTGTTTTTT. Complete variable domain (other parts from reference TRBV27 and TRBJ1-4): EAQVTQNPRYLITVTGKKLTVTCSQNMNHEYMSWYRQDPGLGLRQIYYSMNVEVTDKGDVPEGYKVSRKEKRNFPLILESPSPNQTSLYFCASSSHGEKLFFGSGTQLSVL.

The chain combines TRBV5-1 with TRBJ2-7, with 11 positions matching TRBD2. The ends lost 4 bases at V and 3 bases at J; junction bases unmatched: 6. The CDR3 runs to 15 residues. Germline loops: CDR1 SGHRS, CDR2 YFSETQ. CDR3 loop: CASSQGTSGHYEQYF. DNA of the CDR3: TGCGCCAGCAGCCAAGGGACTAGCGGACACTACGAGCAGTACTTC. The variable domain in full, completed from reference TRBV5-1 and TRBJ2-7, reads KAGVTQTPRYLIKTRGQQVTLSCSPISGHRSVSWYQQTPGQGLQFLFEYFSETQRNKGNFPGRFSGRQFSNSRSEMNVSTLELGDSALYLCASSQGTSGHYEQYFGPGTRLTVT.

The chain employs TRBV5-5 and TRBJ1-5, with a tentative D call TRBD1 (6 bases). Germline V gives CDR1 SGHKS, CDR2 YYEKEE (reference sequence). CDR3 length: 16 amino acids. Trimming left V 2 bases short and J 3 bases short, with 15 bases between. For the CDR3, the DNA is TGTGCCAGCAGCTTTTTTGAGGGGGGTTACAATCAGCCCCAGCATTTT. Translated, it gives CASSFFEGGYNQPQHF.

The chain joins TRBV7-3 to TRBJ2-7; D gene uncertain. The V end was cut by 2 bases, the J end by 10 bases, with 12 bases between. Germline V gene sequence: CDR1 SGHTA, CDR2 FQGTGA. The CDR3 has 12 residues. CDR3 coding DNA: TGTGCCAGCAGCTTATCGAATAGCCCTCAGTACTTC. Translated, it gives CASSLSNSPQYF.

J is TRBJ1-3 and V is TRBV30; possibly TRBD1 for D (5 bases). With 0 bases removed from V and 13 bases from J, the gap between germline ends came to 19 bases. Germline loops: CDR1 GTSNPN, CDR2 SVGIG (reference sequence). The length of the CDR3 is 14 residues. This chain's CDR3 is CAWSVTKAGTAIYF. Written as DNA, the CDR3 is TGTGCCTGGAGTGTAACAAAAGCCGGGACCGCAATATATTTT.

J is TRBJ2-7 and V is TRBV28; D ambiguous. This CDR3 has 16 amino acids. In germline, CDR1 is MDHEN, CDR2 SYDVKM. V lost 3 bases, J lost 0 bases, and 15 bases lay in between. The CDR3 region has the DNA TGTGCCAGCAGTTTCGGAACAGACTTGAGCTCCTACGAGCAGTACTTC. It is translated as CASSFGTDLSSYEQYF.

As DNA, the CDR3 is TGCGCCAGCAGGCCCGACGGGAACTCTGGAAACACCATATATTTT. Its translation is CASRPDGNSGNTIYF. The gene calls are TRBV5-1 and TRBJ1-3; no firm D call. Per the germline V gene, CDR1 is SGHRS and CDR2 is YFSETQ. There are 15 residues in the CDR3. V was shortened by 5 bases and J by 0 bases, with 12 bases between the two germline ends.

The chain is built from TRBV4-2 and TRBJ2-3; D uncertain. Germline V gene lookup returns CDR1 LGHNA and CDR2 YNFKEQ. Trimming stripped 3 bases from V and 3 bases from J, with 4 bases between. The CDR3 totals 12 residues. CDR3 sequence reads: CASSHGTDTQYF. Here the CDR3 DNA reads TGTGCCAGCAGCCACGGAACAGATACGCAGTATTTT.